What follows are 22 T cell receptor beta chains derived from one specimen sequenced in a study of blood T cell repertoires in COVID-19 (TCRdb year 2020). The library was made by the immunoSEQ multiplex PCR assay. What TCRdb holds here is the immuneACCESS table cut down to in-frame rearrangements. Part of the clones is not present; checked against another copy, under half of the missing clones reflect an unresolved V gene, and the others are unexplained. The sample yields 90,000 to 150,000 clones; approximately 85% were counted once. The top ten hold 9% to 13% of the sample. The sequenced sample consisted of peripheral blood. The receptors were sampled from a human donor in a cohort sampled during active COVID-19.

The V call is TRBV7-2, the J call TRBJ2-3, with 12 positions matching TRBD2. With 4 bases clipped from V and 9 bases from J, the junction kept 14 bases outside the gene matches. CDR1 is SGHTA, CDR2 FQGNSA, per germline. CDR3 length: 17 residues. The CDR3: CASSSSPSGGAVKTQYF. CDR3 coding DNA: TGTGCCAGCAGCTCCTCTCCTAGCGGGGGGGCCGTGAAGACGCAGTATTTT.

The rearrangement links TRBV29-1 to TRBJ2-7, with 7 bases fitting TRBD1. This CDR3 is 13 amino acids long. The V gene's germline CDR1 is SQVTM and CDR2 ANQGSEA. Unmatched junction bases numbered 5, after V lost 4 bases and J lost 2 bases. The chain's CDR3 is CSVVWQGAYEQYF. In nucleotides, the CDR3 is TGCAGCGTTGTATGGCAGGGGGCCTACGAGCAGTACTTC.

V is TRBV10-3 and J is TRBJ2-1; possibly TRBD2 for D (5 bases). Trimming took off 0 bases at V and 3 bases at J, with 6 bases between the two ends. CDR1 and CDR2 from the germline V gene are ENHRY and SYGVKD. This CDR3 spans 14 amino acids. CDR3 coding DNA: TGTGCCATCAGTGAGTCTAGCGTCTACAATGAGCAGTTCTTC. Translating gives CAISESSVYNEQFF.

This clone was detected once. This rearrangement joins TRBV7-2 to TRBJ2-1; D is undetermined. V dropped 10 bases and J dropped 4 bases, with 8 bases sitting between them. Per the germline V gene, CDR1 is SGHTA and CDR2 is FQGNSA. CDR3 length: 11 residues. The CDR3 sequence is CAIAVYNEQFF. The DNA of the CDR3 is TGTGCCATCGCGGTTTACAATGAGCAGTTCTTC.

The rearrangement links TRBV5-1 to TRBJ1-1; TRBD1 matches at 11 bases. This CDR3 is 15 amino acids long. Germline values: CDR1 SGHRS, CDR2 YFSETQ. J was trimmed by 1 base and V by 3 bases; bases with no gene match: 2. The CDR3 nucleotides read TGCGCCAGCAGCTGGGGGACAGGGGGGAACACTGAAGCTTTCTTT. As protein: CASSWGTGGNTEAFF.

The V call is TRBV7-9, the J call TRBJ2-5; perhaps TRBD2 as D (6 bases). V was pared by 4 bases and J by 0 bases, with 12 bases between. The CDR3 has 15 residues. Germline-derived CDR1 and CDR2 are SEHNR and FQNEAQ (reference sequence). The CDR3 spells CASSSLAWYQETQYF. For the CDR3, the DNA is TGTGCCAGCAGCTCTCTAGCGTGGTACCAAGAGACCCAGTACTTC.

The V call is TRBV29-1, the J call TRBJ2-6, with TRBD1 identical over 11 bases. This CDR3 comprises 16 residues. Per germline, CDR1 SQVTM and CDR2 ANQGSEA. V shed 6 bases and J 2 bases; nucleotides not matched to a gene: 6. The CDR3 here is CSVAGTGGAGANVLTF. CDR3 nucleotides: TGCAGCGTGGCGGGGACAGGGGGAGCTGGGGCCAACGTCCTGACTTTC.

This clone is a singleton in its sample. The CDR3 DNA is TGTGCCAGCAGTTTAACTGCGCGGGGTTCGGGATTCTTC. It specifies CASSLTARGSGFF. The chain is built from TRBV12-3 or TRBV12-4 and TRBJ2-1, with D tentatively TRBD2 (6 bases). The CDR3 contains 13 residues. Trimming shortened V by 2 bases and J by 16 bases, and 18 bases separated the two germline ends.

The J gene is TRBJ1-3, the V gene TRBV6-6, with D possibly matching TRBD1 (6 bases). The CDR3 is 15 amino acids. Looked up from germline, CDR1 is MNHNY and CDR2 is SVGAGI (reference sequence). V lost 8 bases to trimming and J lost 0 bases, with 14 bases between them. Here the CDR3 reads CASAPTGSSGNTIYF. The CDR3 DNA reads TGTGCCAGCGCGCCAACAGGGAGCTCTGGAAACACCATATATTTT.

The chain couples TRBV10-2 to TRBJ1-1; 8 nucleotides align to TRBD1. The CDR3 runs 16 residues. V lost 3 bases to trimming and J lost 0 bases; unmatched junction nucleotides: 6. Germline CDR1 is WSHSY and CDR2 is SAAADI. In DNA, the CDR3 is TGCGCCAGCAGTGATCCTCAGGGGGCCTTGAACACTGAAGCTTTCTTT. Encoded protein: CASSDPQGALNTEAFF.

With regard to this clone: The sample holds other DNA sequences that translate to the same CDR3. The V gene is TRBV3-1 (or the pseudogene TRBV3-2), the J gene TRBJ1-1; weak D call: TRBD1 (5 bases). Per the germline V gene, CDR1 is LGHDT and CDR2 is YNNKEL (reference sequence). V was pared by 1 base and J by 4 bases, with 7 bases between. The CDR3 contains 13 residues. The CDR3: CASSQARGTEAFF. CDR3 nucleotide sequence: TGTGCCAGCAGCCAAGCTAGGGGCACTGAAGCTTTCTTT.

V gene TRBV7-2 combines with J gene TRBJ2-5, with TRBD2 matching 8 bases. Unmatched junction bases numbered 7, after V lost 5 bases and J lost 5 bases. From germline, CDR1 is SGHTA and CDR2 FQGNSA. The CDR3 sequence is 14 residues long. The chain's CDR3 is CASSLGTRLETQYF. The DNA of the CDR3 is TGTGCCAGCAGCCTCGGGACTAGATTGGAGACCCAGTACTTC.

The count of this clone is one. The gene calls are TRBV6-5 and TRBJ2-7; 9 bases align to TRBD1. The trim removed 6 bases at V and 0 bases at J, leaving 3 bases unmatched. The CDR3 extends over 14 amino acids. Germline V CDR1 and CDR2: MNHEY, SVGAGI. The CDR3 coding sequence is TGTGCCAGCAGCAGGGACAGGGTCTCCTACGAGCAGTACTTC. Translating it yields CASSRDRVSYEQYF.

CDR3 residues: CASSRDREPPEQYF. DNA of the CDR3: TGTGCCAGCTCCCGGGACAGGGAACCCCCCGAGCAGTACTTC. V usage is TRBV18 and J usage is TRBJ2-7, with TRBD1 matching 9 bases. This CDR3 comprises 14 residues. Losses at the gene ends were 6 bases for V and 6 bases for J; bases not matched to a gene: 9. CDR1 is KGHSH, CDR2 LQKENI, per germline.

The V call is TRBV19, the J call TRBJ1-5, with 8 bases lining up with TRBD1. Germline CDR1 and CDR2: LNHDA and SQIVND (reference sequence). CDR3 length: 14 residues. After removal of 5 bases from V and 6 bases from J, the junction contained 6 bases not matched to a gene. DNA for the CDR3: TGTGCCAGTAGTGCAGTGACAGGGGCTCAGCCCCAGCATTTT. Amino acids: CASSAVTGAQPQHF. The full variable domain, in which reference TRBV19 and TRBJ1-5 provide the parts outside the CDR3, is DGGITQSPKYLFRKEGQNVTLSCEQNLNHDAMYWYRQDPGQGLRLIYYSQIVNDFQKGDIAEGYSVSREKKESFPLTVTSAQKNPTAFYLCASSAVTGAQPQHFGDGTRLSIL.

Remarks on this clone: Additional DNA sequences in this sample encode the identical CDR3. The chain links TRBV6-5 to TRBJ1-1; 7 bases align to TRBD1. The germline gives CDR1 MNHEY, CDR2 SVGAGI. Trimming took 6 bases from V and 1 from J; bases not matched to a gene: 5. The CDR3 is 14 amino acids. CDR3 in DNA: TGTGCCAGCAGCCCCCAGGGGGGGAACACTGAAGCTTTCTTT. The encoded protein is CASSPQGGNTEAFF.

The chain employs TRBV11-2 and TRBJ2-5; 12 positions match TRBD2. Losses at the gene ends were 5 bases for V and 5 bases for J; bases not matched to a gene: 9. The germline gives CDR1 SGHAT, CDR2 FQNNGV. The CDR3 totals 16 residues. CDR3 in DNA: TGTGCCAGCAGCGCACTAGCGGGAGGCCTTTGGGAGACCCAGTACTTC. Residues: CASSALAGGLWETQYF.

CDR3 sequence: CASSLTQGGHEKLFF. DNA for the CDR3: TGTGCCAGCAGCCTTACCCAAGGGGGACATGAAAAACTGTTTTTT. The chain carries TRBV3-1 (or the pseudogene TRBV3-2) and TRBJ1-4, with D possibly matching TRBD1 (6 bases). Trimming removed 4 bases at V and 6 bases at J, with 15 bases between. The CDR3 consists of 15 residues. Germline CDR1 reads LGHDT; CDR2 reads YNNKEL (reference sequence).

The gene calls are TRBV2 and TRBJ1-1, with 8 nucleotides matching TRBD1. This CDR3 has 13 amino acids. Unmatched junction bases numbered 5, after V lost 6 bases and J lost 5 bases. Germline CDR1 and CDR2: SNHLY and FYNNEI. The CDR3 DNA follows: TGTGCCAGCAGCACCACAGGGGGAACTGAAGCTTTCTTT. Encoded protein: CASSTTGGTEAFF.

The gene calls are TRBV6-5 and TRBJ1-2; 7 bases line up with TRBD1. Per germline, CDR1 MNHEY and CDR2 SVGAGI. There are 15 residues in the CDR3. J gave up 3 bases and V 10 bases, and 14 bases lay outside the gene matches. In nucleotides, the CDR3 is TGTGCCACCCGACCGGGACAGCCATTCTACTATGGCTACACCTTC. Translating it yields CATRPGQPFYYGYTF.

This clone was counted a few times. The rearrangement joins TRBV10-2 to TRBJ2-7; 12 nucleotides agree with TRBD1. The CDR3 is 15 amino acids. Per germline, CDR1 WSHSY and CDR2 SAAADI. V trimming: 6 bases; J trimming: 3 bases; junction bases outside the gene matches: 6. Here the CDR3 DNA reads TGCGCCAGCAGAGCGGGACAGGGGGCGAACTACGAGCAGTACTTC. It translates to CASRAGQGANYEQYF.

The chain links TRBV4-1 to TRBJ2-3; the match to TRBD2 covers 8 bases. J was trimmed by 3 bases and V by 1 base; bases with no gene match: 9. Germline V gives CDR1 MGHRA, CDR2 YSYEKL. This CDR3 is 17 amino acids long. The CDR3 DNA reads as TGCGCCAGCAGCCAAGGTGGCGGGGGGTTGAGGACAGATACGCAGTATTTT. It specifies CASSQGGGGLRTDTQYF.